This T cell receptor beta chain emerged from a study of control samples from healthy donors and cancer patients. Germline V gene data show CDR1 as MNHEY and CDR2 as SMNVEV (reference sequence). V dropped 4 bases and J dropped 7 bases, with 7 bases sitting between them. There are 12 residues in the CDR3. Sequencing was performed with immunoSEQ multiplex PCR; in TCRdb, only in-frame clones are kept and a portion is missing. The table includes tens of thousands of clones, 70% to 90% detected once. This sequence joins TRBV27 and TRBJ2-2; D may be TRBD1 (5 bases). The TCR was taken from a woman aged 55-69 years with head and neck cancer. Sequenced material: PBMCs. For the CDR3, the DNA is TGTGCCAGCAGTTACAGGCTCGGGGAGCTGTTTTTT. It specifies CASSYRLGELFF.